Listed below are T cell receptor beta chains from one sample, sequenced in a study of CD8 T cells in Susac syndrome. TCRdb recomputed calls from the immunoSEQ multiplex PCR reads with MiXCR, one row per CDR3 protein. The repertoire consists of about 140,000 distinct CDR3 sequences, with 85% to 95% occurring once and the leading ten covering approximately 0.17%. Sequenced material: CD8+ T cells from PBMCs. The receptors stem from a human donor with Susac syndrome. Each CDR3 is given with its conserved first and last residue. The order of the fields is V gene, J gene, D gene, clone size, CDR3 protein. The D gene is left open where the match is weak. Clone sizes are given selectively: once, few, many, or a class where the clone is expanded.

v_call: TRBV12-3/TRBV12-4; j_call: TRBJ1-2; d_call: TRBD1; clone_size: .; cdr3_aa: CASSWNQGGYGYTF
v_call: TRBV20-1; j_call: TRBJ2-7; d_call: TRBD1; clone_size: .; cdr3_aa: CSANSPGQGFDEQYF
v_call: TRBV15; j_call: TRBJ2-2; d_call: .; clone_size: .; cdr3_aa: CATSRDRANTGELFF
v_call: TRBV24-1; j_call: TRBJ2-7; d_call: .; clone_size: .; cdr3_aa: CATSDIGGSYEQYF
v_call: TRBV27; j_call: TRBJ1-5; d_call: .; clone_size: .; cdr3_aa: CASSIISNQPQHF
v_call: TRBV4-1; j_call: TRBJ2-7; d_call: .; clone_size: .; cdr3_aa: CASSQPVASTYEQYF
v_call: TRBV12-5; j_call: TRBJ2-7; d_call: .; clone_size: .; cdr3_aa: CASGLGGHYEQYF
v_call: TRBV11-2; j_call: TRBJ2-7; d_call: TRBD2; clone_size: once; cdr3_aa: CASSSSATSGSQEQYF
v_call: TRBV15; j_call: TRBJ2-7; d_call: .; clone_size: once; cdr3_aa: CATSREETGDEQYF
v_call: TRBV5-6; j_call: TRBJ2-2; d_call: .; clone_size: once; cdr3_aa: CASSTGLNTGELFF
v_call: TRBV6-5; j_call: TRBJ2-2; d_call: TRBD2; clone_size: .; cdr3_aa: CASSWRPGLALVDTGELFF
v_call: TRBV15; j_call: TRBJ2-2; d_call: TRBD2; clone_size: .; cdr3_aa: CATSTPGRLAGSGELFF
v_call: TRBV3-1; j_call: TRBJ2-2; d_call: .; clone_size: once; cdr3_aa: CAPKKWEDDLPGELFF
v_call: TRBV9; j_call: TRBJ1-1; d_call: .; clone_size: .; cdr3_aa: CASSVVGTADTEAFF
v_call: TRBV11-2; j_call: TRBJ2-7; d_call: TRBD1; clone_size: .; cdr3_aa: CASSRGTGPSEEQYF
v_call: TRBV20-1; j_call: TRBJ2-7; d_call: TRBD2; clone_size: .; cdr3_aa: CSATGTSSYEQYF
v_call: TRBV27; j_call: TRBJ1-2; d_call: .; clone_size: .; cdr3_aa: CASSLSVAGVSYGYTF
v_call: TRBV2; j_call: TRBJ2-1; d_call: .; clone_size: .; cdr3_aa: CASSGGLSGDYSYNEQFF
v_call: TRBV20-1; j_call: TRBJ1-5; d_call: .; clone_size: .; cdr3_aa: CSARDEGQHSYSNQPQHF
v_call: TRBV11-2; j_call: TRBJ2-7; d_call: .; clone_size: once; cdr3_aa: CASSSGEYGQYF
v_call: TRBV29-1; j_call: TRBJ2-7; d_call: .; clone_size: .; cdr3_aa: CSAQVGYEQYF
v_call: TRBV29-1; j_call: TRBJ2-7; d_call: .; clone_size: .; cdr3_aa: CSVEGDGNYEQYF
v_call: TRBV29-1; j_call: TRBJ1-1; d_call: TRBD1; clone_size: .; cdr3_aa: CSVDRGLNTEAFF
v_call: TRBV12-3/TRBV12-4; j_call: TRBJ2-6; d_call: .; clone_size: .; cdr3_aa: CASAYGANVLTF
v_call: TRBV5-1; j_call: TRBJ1-2; d_call: TRBD1; clone_size: once; cdr3_aa: CASSTSGGAGYGYTF
v_call: TRBV7-6; j_call: TRBJ2-2; d_call: TRBD1; clone_size: .; cdr3_aa: CASSLSRDRGNTGELFF